Presented here are 18 T cell receptor beta chains from one specimen sequenced in a study of OX40 agonist ivuxolimab in advanced cancers. Measured with immunoSEQ multiplex PCR; TCRdb has only the in-frame clones, and not every one. The sample consists of approximately 94,000 clones, 90% to 95% of them appearing once. Sequenced here: CD4+ or CD8+ T cells sorted from blood, sampled in a trial of the OX40 agonist ivuxolimab. The origin of the receptors is an adult with an advanced solid tumor such as melanoma, head and neck, liver or kidney cancer.

The V and J genes are TRBV11-3 and TRBJ2-1, with 11 bases aligning to TRBD2. This CDR3 region has 15 residues. Germline assignment: CDR1 SGHNT and CDR2 YENEEA. The junction had 13 bases not matched to a gene; V was cut back by 3 bases and J by 15 bases. CDR3 nucleotide sequence: TGTGCCAGCAGCTTGGGGACTAGCGGTATGGCGGCTCGGTTCTTC. Translation: CASSLGTSGMAARFF.

The gene calls are TRBV11-3 and TRBJ2-5, with D hard to call. The J call is doubtful: the DNA matches TRBJ2-7 better. The CDR3 spans 15 residues. Per the germline V gene, CDR1 is SGHNT and CDR2 is YENEEA. This CDR3 is CASSLVQAFSYEQYF. CDR3 DNA sequence: TGTGCCAGCAGCTTGGTCCAGGCCTTCTCCTACGAGCAGTACTTC.

The genes are TRBV5-8 and TRBJ2-1; 9 bases fit TRBD2. Losses at the gene ends were 5 bases for V and 7 bases for J; bases not matched to a gene: 10. The CDR3 sequence is 15 residues long. Germline assignment: CDR1 SGHTS and CDR2 YDEGEE. CDR3 protein: CASSMGLAGKNEQFF. The CDR3 DNA reads as TGTGCCAGCAGTATGGGGCTAGCGGGAAAGAATGAGCAGTTCTTC.

The chain has TRBV4-1 and TRBJ2-1, with TRBD2 identical over 15 bases. V lost 1 base to trimming and J lost 8 bases; unmatched junction nucleotides: 9. CDR1 MGHRA and CDR2 YSYEKL come from the germline V gene. There are 18 residues in the CDR3. CDR3 in DNA: TGCGCCAGCAGCCAAGTCTGGACTAGCGGGAGGGCCGACCATGAGCAGTTCTTC. It yields the protein CASSQVWTSGRADHEQFF.

V usage is TRBV29-1 and J usage is TRBJ1-1; TRBD1 might be the D (5 bases). Trimming left V 7 bases short and J 1 base short, with 16 bases between. The CDR3 extends over 14 amino acids. Germline loops: CDR1 SQVTM, CDR2 ANQGSEA. The CDR3 reads CSATPGLRNTEAFF. The CDR3, as DNA: TGCAGCGCTACACCGGGACTCCGGAACACTGAAGCTTTCTTT.

V and J are TRBV7-8 and TRBJ2-3; unclear D gene. This CDR3 has 14 amino acids. CDR1 SGHVS and CDR2 FQNEAQ come from the germline V gene. Trimming shortened V by 5 bases and J by 2 bases, and 11 bases separated the two germline ends. The CDR3 DNA reads TGTGCCAGCAGCCCAAGGTTAGCCACAGATACGCAGTATTTT. This codes for CASSPRLATDTQYF.

This clone came up once. V usage is TRBV15 and J usage is TRBJ1-4; the D gene is possibly TRBD1 (5 bases). With 1 base removed from V and 11 bases from J, the gap between germline ends came to 11 bases. The V gene's germline CDR1 is LNHNV and CDR2 YYDKDF (reference sequence). CDR3 length: 13 residues. CDR3 loop: CATSRAGWGKLFF. The CDR3 nucleotides are TGTGCCACCAGCAGAGCGGGATGGGGGAAACTGTTTTTT.

The chain carries TRBV7-9 and TRBJ2-3; D uncertain. Trimming removed 5 bases at V and 2 bases at J, with 14 bases between. Germline V gene data show CDR1 as SEHNR and CDR2 as FQNEAQ (reference sequence). This CDR3 has 15 amino acids. CDR3 DNA sequence: TGTGCCAGCAGCAACTACCGAACTGCCACAGATACGCAGTATTTT. This codes for CASSNYRTATDTQYF.

The rearrangement uses TRBV19 and TRBJ1-3; the match to TRBD1 covers 9 bases. Germline CDR1 is LNHDA and CDR2 is SQIVND (reference sequence). The CDR3 length is 15 residues. J was trimmed by 4 bases and V by 10 bases; bases with no gene match: 11. The CDR3 is CATWDRVISGNTIYF. The CDR3 nucleotides read TGTGCCACTTGGGACAGGGTAATTTCCGGAAACACCATATATTTT.

The rearrangement links TRBV5-1 to TRBJ2-1, with 9 bases aligning to TRBD1. J was trimmed by 4 bases and V by 4 bases; bases with no gene match: 6. The CDR3 is made up of 15 amino acids. Germline values: CDR1 SGHRS, CDR2 YFSETQ. CDR3 nucleotides: TGCGCCAGCAGCAGGCCGGGACAGGGATACAATGAGCAGTTCTTC. It codes for CASSRPGQGYNEQFF.

V is TRBV7-9 and J is TRBJ2-7; no firm D call. V was cut by 1 base and J by 1 base, with 8 bases left in between. Germline V gene sequence: CDR1 SEHNR, CDR2 FQNEAQ (reference sequence). CDR3 size: 14 residues. The chain's CDR3 is CASSLVGGSYEQYF. The DNA for the CDR3 is TGTGCCAGCAGCTTAGTCGGCGGATCCTACGAGCAGTACTTC.

This sequence joins TRBV18 and TRBJ2-1; TRBD1 might be the D (5 bases). The CDR3 runs 14 residues. V lost 4 bases and J lost 5, with 12 bases in between. Germline V gene data show CDR1 as KGHSH and CDR2 as LQKENI. The CDR3 here is CASSLTLQDNEQFF. CDR3 coding DNA: TGTGCCAGCTCACTCACCTTACAGGACAATGAGCAGTTCTTC.

The gene calls are TRBV6-5 and TRBJ2-7; TRBD2 matches 13 bases. Looked up from germline, CDR1 is MNHEY and CDR2 is SVGAGI. There are 15 residues in the CDR3. Losses at the gene ends were 5 bases for V and 4 bases for J; bases not matched to a gene: 5. CDR3 in DNA: TGTGCCAGCAGTAGGACTAGCGGGAGCCCTTACGAGCAGTACTTC. As protein: CASSRTSGSPYEQYF.

The chain recombines TRBV6-6 with TRBJ1-1, with a weak D call TRBD1 (6 bases). The CDR3 covers 15 residues. Trimming shortened V by 5 bases and J by 5 bases, and 18 bases separated the two germline ends. CDR1 and CDR2 (germline): MNHNY, SVGAGI (reference sequence). The chain's CDR3 is CASSRPGQQGTEAFF. The CDR3 bases are TGTGCCAGCAGTAGACCGGGACAACAGGGAACTGAAGCTTTCTTT.

This chain joins TRBV5-4 and TRBJ1-3; weak D call: TRBD1 (5 bases). The CDR3 runs to 17 residues. Per the germline V gene, CDR1 is SGHNT and CDR2 is YYREEE (reference sequence). V was cut by 4 bases and J by 0 bases, with 17 bases left in between. CDR3 nucleotide sequence: TGTGCCAGCAGCCTTGGTGCCACAGGTCTCTCTGGAAACACCATATATTTT. Translation: CASSLGATGLSGNTIYF.

The chain carries TRBV28 and TRBJ2-5; TRBD1 matches 9 bases. The CDR3 runs 15 residues. The junction had 6 bases not matched to a gene; V was cut back by 2 bases and J by 5 bases. The germline V gene encodes CDR1 MDHEN and CDR2 SYDVKM. CDR3 in amino acids: CASSLPTGGGETQYF. Here the CDR3 DNA reads TGTGCCAGCAGTTTACCGACAGGGGGGGGCGAGACCCAGTACTTC.

This chain uses TRBV7-2 with TRBJ2-7, with D uncertain. This CDR3 is 17 amino acids long. Trimming left V 2 bases short and J 2 bases short, with 19 bases between. Germline V CDR1 and CDR2: SGHTA, FQGNSA. The CDR3 DNA reads TGTGCCAGCAGCTTAAGTCTGGGGTCTGATGTCCCCTACGAGCAGTACTTC. Protein sequence: CASSLSLGSDVPYEQYF.

This rearrangement joins TRBV10-3 to TRBJ2-5; 9 nucleotides align to TRBD2. V shed 10 bases, J shed 5 bases, and the junction held 20 bases outside the gene matches. The CDR3 sequence is 17 residues long. Germline loops: CDR1 ENHRY, CDR2 SYGVKD. The CDR3 region has the DNA TGTGCCACCGCGCGGTGGGAGTTGGCTAGCGGGGACGAGACCCAGTACTTC. Protein sequence: CATARWELASGDETQYF.